The present T cell receptor (beta chain) was sequenced within a study of T-cell reconstitution after alpha-beta-depleted transplantation in children. Study results and limitations: Among T cells one year after transplant, newly produced cells accounted for most counts and diversity.

The V gene lost 1 base and the J gene lost 8 bases, with 8 bases spanning the gap. Germline CDR1 is SGHVS and CDR2 is FNYEAQ. The CDR3 runs to 12 residues. In its sample, this clonotype was seen a few times. Its target is unknown. Preparation of the TCRbeta library involved a method that used unique molecular identifiers. TCRdb processed the PCR reads anew with MiXCR; each CDR3 protein has one entry. The profile shows around 960,000 distinct CDR3 sequences, about 26% of them singletons. Sequenced material: PBMCs, mostly from graft donor cells, taken 360 days after TCRalphabeta/CD19-depleted stem cell transplant. The chain recombines TRBV7-6 with TRBJ2-5; a possible D gene is TRBD1 (5 bases). This sequence was found in a boy younger than two who had a stem cell transplant for SCID, so the T cells may come from the graft donor. The CDR3 loop reads CASSLDQGTQYF. The CDR3 nucleotides are TGTGCCAGCAGCTTAGACCAGGGTACCCAGTACTTC.